The 29 T cell receptor beta chains below come from one sample, sequenced in a study of blood T cell repertoires in COVID-19. The repertoire was sequenced with immunoSEQ multiplex PCR; TCRdb's copy has only in-frame clones and lacks some. The sample holds some 270,000 clones; about nine tenths are singletons and the top ten take roughly 2.1%. Specimen: peripheral blood. The origin of the receptors is a man in his forties or fifties with acute or convalescent COVID-19.

The chain couples TRBV4-1 to TRBJ2-4; no clear D. The CDR3 spans 17 residues. CDR1 and CDR2 from the germline V gene are MGHRA and YSYEKL. Trimming removed 4 bases from V and 0 bases from J, with 16 bases in between. The CDR3 DNA is TGCGCCAGCAGCCTCGTTGGCGGTGATCTAGCCAAAAACATTCAGTACTTC. Translating it yields CASSLVGGDLAKNIQYF.

The chain is built from TRBV6-5 and TRBJ1-1, with a weak D call TRBD1 (6 bases). Germline V gives CDR1 MNHEY, CDR2 SVGAGI. Trimming removed 6 bases from V and 1 base from J, with 15 bases in between. This CDR3 has 15 residues. The CDR3 spells CASRRTGIGNTEAFF. As DNA, the CDR3 is TGTGCCAGCAGGAGAACAGGGATCGGGAACACTGAAGCTTTCTTT.

The J gene is TRBJ2-1, the V gene TRBV11-2; D uncertain. The germline V gene has CDR1 SGHAT and CDR2 FQNNGV. V lost 3 bases to trimming and J lost 8 bases, with 8 bases between them. This CDR3 has 12 residues. CDR3 residues: CASSLFPDEQFF. The CDR3 DNA sequence: TGTGCCAGCAGCTTGTTCCCAGATGAGCAGTTCTTC.

In nucleotides, the CDR3 is TGTGCCAGCTCACCAAGACGGGACTCTGGGGCCAACGTCCTGACTTTC. Its protein product is CASSPRRDSGANVLTF. The chain uses TRBV18 and TRBJ2-6; the D gene is possibly TRBD2 (5 bases). The CDR3 is 16 residues long. The V gene's germline CDR1 is KGHSH and CDR2 LQKENI. V was cut by 2 bases and J by 0 bases, with 8 bases left in between.

J is TRBJ1-5 and V is TRBV19, with TRBD1 matching 7 bases. V shed 8 bases and J 0 bases; nucleotides not matched to a gene: 4. This CDR3 is built from 14 residues. Germline CDR1 LNHDA, CDR2 SQIVND (reference sequence). The CDR3 sequence: CASLRGSSNQPQHF. The CDR3 DNA reads as TGTGCCAGTCTCAGGGGGAGTAGCAATCAGCCCCAGCATTTT. The complete variable domain, with remaining parts taken from reference TRBV19 and TRBJ1-5, reads DGGITQSPKYLFRKEGQNVTLSCEQNLNHDAMYWYRQDPGQGLRLIYYSQIVNDFQKGDIAEGYSVSREKKESFPLTVTSAQKNPTAFYLCASLRGSSNQPQHFGDGTRLSIL.

The chain links TRBV4-1 to TRBJ1-2; 10 bases fit TRBD1. The CDR3 is 16 residues long. V lost 3 bases and J lost 8; bases outside the gene matches: 12. From germline, CDR1 is MGHRA and CDR2 YSYEKL. The CDR3 protein is CASSQVLGQGNRGYTF. CDR3 coding DNA: TGCGCCAGCAGCCAGGTTTTGGGACAGGGGAACCGGGGCTACACCTTC.

The V gene is TRBV7-3, the J gene TRBJ2-3; TRBD1 matches at 8 bases. The germline V gene has CDR1 SGHTA and CDR2 FQGTGA. The CDR3 spans 15 residues. V shed 5 bases and J 0 bases; nucleotides not matched to a gene: 4. The CDR3 DNA reads TGTGCCAGCAGCCTTACAGGGGGGAGCACAGATACGCAGTATTTT. Amino acids: CASSLTGGSTDTQYF.

This clone was detected only once. The V gene is TRBV11-1, the J gene TRBJ1-6; D remains unclear. The germline gives CDR1 SGHAT, CDR2 FQDESV (reference sequence). The V end was cut by 8 bases, the J end by 7 bases, with 12 bases between. The length of the CDR3 is 13 residues. CDR3 coding DNA: TGTGCCAGCGGGCCGACGGAAAATTCACCCCTCCACTTT. It translates to CASGPTENSPLHF.

The chain joins TRBV19 to TRBJ1-1; possibly TRBD1 for D (5 bases). V was clipped by 2 bases and J by 5 bases, with 9 bases between them. The CDR3 totals 13 residues. CDR1 and CDR2 from the germline V gene are LNHDA and SQIVND (reference sequence). In DNA form, the CDR3 reads TGTGCCAGTAGTATATGGGGGGGTACTGAAGCTTTCTTT. It specifies CASSIWGGTEAFF.

The chain combines TRBV9 with TRBJ2-3; unclear D gene. V lost 0 bases and J lost 2, with 13 bases in between. Germline CDR1 SGDLS, CDR2 YYNGEE. The CDR3 is made up of 16 amino acids. DNA for the CDR3: TGTGCCAGCAGCGTAGGTGGCCACAGAGCCACAGATACGCAGTATTTT. Its protein is CASSVGGHRATDTQYF. Complete variable domain (other parts from reference TRBV9 and TRBJ2-3): DSGVTQTPKHLITATGQRVTLRCSPRSGDLSVYWYQQSLDQGLQFLIQYYNGEERAKGNILERFSAQQFPDLHSELNLSSLELGDSALYFCASSVGGHRATDTQYFGPGTRLTVL.

This clone was recorded only once. CDR3 sequence: CASSIQTGPYYGYTF. In nucleotides, the CDR3 is TGTGCCAGTAGTATCCAGACAGGGCCCTACTATGGCTACACCTTC. This chain connects TRBV19 to TRBJ1-2; 7 bases line up with TRBD1. Unmatched junction bases numbered 7, after V lost 3 bases and J lost 3 bases. CDR1 and CDR2 from the germline V gene are LNHDA and SQIVND (reference sequence). This CDR3 spans 15 amino acids.

In this sample, this clone turned up a few times. The CDR3 bases are TGTGCCAGTAGTTTTCGACTAGAGAGTCATAATTCACCCCTCCACTTT. Its protein is CASSFRLESHNSPLHF. The rearrangement links TRBV19 to TRBJ1-6; D unclear. V lost 5 bases and J lost 5, with 16 bases in between. The CDR3 extends over 16 amino acids. CDR1 and CDR2 (germline): LNHDA, SQIVND (reference sequence).

J is TRBJ1-1 and V is TRBV6-5; D is possibly TRBD1 (6 bases). Germline V gene sequence: CDR1 MNHEY, CDR2 SVGAGI. This CDR3 is built from 14 residues. Trimming left V 2 bases short and J 4 bases short, with 11 bases between. The DNA of the CDR3 is TGTGCCAGCAGTTACCTTAACAGGGCCACTGAAGCTTTCTTT. It is translated as CASSYLNRATEAFF.

The chain uses TRBV5-1 and TRBJ2-5; D perhaps matches TRBD1 (6 bases). V lost 5 bases, J lost 2 bases, and 10 bases lay in between. Germline V gene sequence: CDR1 SGHRS, CDR2 YFSETQ. This CDR3 is 13 amino acids long. Written as DNA, the CDR3 is TGCGCCAGCAGGCTGGACAGACAAGAGACCCAGTACTTC. Its protein product is CASRLDRQETQYF.

The V and J genes are TRBV4-1 and TRBJ1-5; D call uncertain. CDR1 and CDR2 from the germline V gene are MGHRA and YSYEKL. There are 15 residues in the CDR3. Trimming pared 0 bases from V and 0 bases from J, leaving 6 bases between. As DNA, the CDR3 is TGCGCCAGCAGCCAAGATCTCAGTAGCAATCAGCCCCAGCATTTT. Translated: CASSQDLSSNQPQHF.

This chain uses TRBV7-9 with TRBJ1-4; unclear D gene. Looked up from germline, CDR1 is SEHNR and CDR2 is FQNEAQ (reference sequence). The CDR3 is 15 amino acids. V shed 6 bases and J shed 2 bases, with 13 bases lying between them. CDR3 in amino acids: CASSRGGGTNEKLFF. The DNA for the CDR3 is TGTGCCAGCAGTCGTGGAGGAGGGACTAATGAAAAACTGTTTTTT.

This sequence joins TRBV2 and TRBJ1-3; D possibly corresponds to TRBD1 (5 bases). V was shortened by 6 bases and J by 0 bases, with 9 bases between the two germline ends. The CDR3 has 14 amino acids. Germline CDR1 reads SNHLY; CDR2 reads FYNNEI. CDR3 sequence (DNA): TGTGCCAGCAGGGGGCGGAACTCTGGAAACACCATATATTTT. The encoded protein is CASRGRNSGNTIYF. Combining the CDR3 with reference TRBV2 and TRBJ1-3 gives the whole variable domain EPEVTQTPSHQVTQMGQEVILRCVPISNHLYFYWYRQILGQKVEFLVSFYNNEISEKSEIFDDQFSVERPDGSNFTLKIRSTKLEDSAMYFCASRGRNSGNTIYFGEGSWLTVV.

This clone was found once. The rearrangement uses TRBV19 and TRBJ1-5; 10 bases map to TRBD1. The CDR3 runs to 15 residues. Germline trimming cut 5 bases from V and 6 bases from J; bases unmatched to any gene: 7. Germline V gives CDR1 LNHDA, CDR2 SQIVND (reference sequence). CDR3 amino acids: CASSGDRGHGQPQHF. CDR3 sequence (DNA): TGTGCCAGTAGTGGTGACAGGGGGCATGGTCAGCCCCAGCATTTT.

The V call is TRBV29-1, the J call TRBJ1-2; D perhaps matches TRBD1 (6 bases). Trimming took 0 bases from V and 3 from J, leaving 17 bases between them. Germline loops: CDR1 SQVTM, CDR2 ANQGSEA. The CDR3 runs to 16 residues. The CDR3 coding sequence is TGCAGCGTTGAAGATCCTTTAGGGGGAATGGACTATGGCTACACCTTC. Translation: CSVEDPLGGMDYGYTF.

The chain employs TRBV5-4 and TRBJ2-7; 10 bases align to TRBD2. V was clipped by 3 bases and J by 7 bases; unmatched bases: 4. Germline V gene sequence: CDR1 SGHNT, CDR2 YYREEE (reference sequence). The CDR3 is 13 residues long. CDR3 sequence: CASSWKGLAEQYF. In DNA, the CDR3 is TGTGCCAGCAGCTGGAAGGGACTAGCGGAGCAGTACTTC.

The chain links TRBV13 to TRBJ1-1; D unresolved. This CDR3 has 15 amino acids. CDR1 is PRHDT and CDR2 is FYEKMQ in the germline V gene (reference sequence). V shed 3 bases and J shed 0 bases, with 11 bases lying between them. The CDR3 sequence: CASSFYGALNTEAFF. The CDR3 DNA follows: TGTGCCAGCAGCTTTTACGGAGCCCTGAACACTGAAGCTTTCTTT.

This chain uses TRBV14 with TRBJ2-2; D not certain. The germline gives CDR1 SGHDN, CDR2 FVKESK. This CDR3 has 14 amino acids. The V gene lost 2 bases and the J gene lost 1 base, with 5 bases spanning the gap. In DNA form, the CDR3 reads TGTGCCAGCAGCCAACAAATGAACACCGGGGAGCTGTTTTTT. This encodes CASSQQMNTGELFF.

This clone has a handful of counts. This chain joins TRBV10-1 and TRBJ2-2; tentatively, D is TRBD1 (6 bases). The CDR3 contains 14 residues. Germline V gene data show CDR1 as WNHNN and CDR2 as SYGVQD (reference sequence). Trimming took 7 bases from V and 6 from J, leaving 15 bases between them. The CDR3: CASKRTAEAGELFF. In DNA form, the CDR3 reads TGCGCCAGCAAAAGGACAGCCGAAGCCGGGGAGCTGTTTTTT.

This clone was seen once. The V and J genes are TRBV9 and TRBJ2-1, with TRBD1 identical over 8 bases. V shed 0 bases, J shed 14 bases, and the junction held 10 bases outside the gene matches. The V gene's germline CDR1 is SGDLS and CDR2 YYNGEE. This CDR3 has 14 residues. The CDR3 DNA follows: TGTGCCAGCAGCGTAGGGACAGGGCCCGTTGTGGAGTTCTTC. Its translation is CASSVGTGPVVEFF.

The J gene is TRBJ1-2, the V gene TRBV6-5; TRBD1 is a possible D gene (5 bases). This CDR3 is 15 amino acids long. From germline, CDR1 is MNHEY and CDR2 SVGAGI. The V end lost 8 bases, the J end lost 6 bases, and 22 bases lay between the germline ends. The CDR3 sequence is CASLAGSGGKHGYTF. The CDR3 DNA is TGTGCCAGCTTGGCAGGGAGCGGAGGGAAACATGGCTACACCTTC.

The CDR3 protein is CASSLGGVGRGTEAFF. Here the CDR3 DNA reads TGCGCCAGCAGCTTAGGAGGGGTGGGGCGCGGCACTGAAGCTTTCTTT. The V gene is TRBV5-1, the J gene TRBJ1-1; tentative D call: TRBD1 (5 bases). This CDR3 comprises 16 residues. CDR1 and CDR2 from the germline V gene are SGHRS and YFSETQ. The V gene lost 2 bases and the J gene lost 4 bases, with 18 bases spanning the gap.

The rearrangement joins TRBV3-1 (or the pseudogene TRBV3-2) to TRBJ2-2; a possible D gene is TRBD1 (6 bases). Germline V gene data show CDR1 as LGHDT and CDR2 as YNNKEL (reference sequence). The CDR3 consists of 14 residues. Trimming stripped 4 bases from V and 4 bases from J, with 10 bases between. The DNA for the CDR3 is TGTGCCAGCAGCCTACAGGGACGCACCGGGGAGCTGTTTTTT. Encoded protein: CASSLQGRTGELFF.

The rearrangement links TRBV2 to TRBJ1-2, with 7 nucleotides matching TRBD1. The V and J ends lost 5 bases and 2 bases, in that order; junction bases with no gene match: 2. Germline CDR1 and CDR2: SNHLY and FYNNEI. The CDR3 totals 13 residues. CDR3 nucleotide sequence: TGTGCCAGCAGTAGGACAGGAAACTATGGCTACACCTTC. It is translated as CASSRTGNYGYTF.

The chain joins TRBV6-5 to TRBJ1-6; no clear D gene. Between the trimmed V and J ends, which lost 10 bases and 1 base, there was a span of 14 bases. CDR3 length: 15 amino acids. The V gene's germline CDR1 is MNHEY and CDR2 SVGAGI. The CDR3: CATRADSSYNSPLHF. CDR3 nucleotide sequence: TGTGCCACAAGGGCGGACTCTTCCTATAATTCACCCCTCCACTTT.